This passage covers 24 T cell receptor beta chains from one sample sequenced in a study of control samples from healthy donors and cancer patients. Repertoires were generated with immunoSEQ multiplex PCR, while TCRdb's copy carries only in-frame clones and drops some. The sample includes roughly 170,000 clones, around 94% seen only once; the top ten take 1.2% to 1.5%. Sequencing input: blood. These receptors all stem from a young woman in good health.

The gene calls are TRBV4-3 and TRBJ2-7; 11 positions agree with TRBD2. The V gene's germline CDR1 is LGHNA and CDR2 YSLEER. This CDR3 is 15 amino acids long. V shed 4 bases and J 3 bases; nucleotides not matched to a gene: 5. The CDR3: CASSLGTSGLYEQYF. In DNA form, the CDR3 reads TGCGCCAGCAGCCTCGGGACTAGCGGCCTCTACGAGCAGTACTTC.

The chain employs TRBV29-1 and TRBJ1-3; no reliable D call. From germline, CDR1 is SQVTM and CDR2 ANQGSEA. CDR3 length: 12 residues. The V gene lost 0 bases and the J gene lost 4 bases, with 4 bases spanning the gap. The CDR3, as DNA: TGCAGCGTTGAAGAATTGGGAAACACCATATATTTT. Translated, it gives CSVEELGNTIYF.

This clone has only one observation. This chain connects TRBV11-1 to TRBJ2-1; D call uncertain. The CDR3 sequence is 19 residues long. The germline gives CDR1 SGHAT, CDR2 FQDESV (reference sequence). V lost 0 bases and J lost 0, with 18 bases in between. CDR3 DNA sequence: TGTGCCAGCAGCTTAGCGCGTTTTTCAGGTCCCAGCTCCTACAATGAGCAGTTCTTC. Its translation is CASSLARFSGPSSYNEQFF.

The chain couples TRBV29-1 to TRBJ2-5; D may be TRBD1 (5 bases). Deletions cut 2 bases from V and 2 bases from J, with 9 bases between. The CDR3 runs 13 residues. CDR1 SQVTM and CDR2 ANQGSEA come from the germline V gene. The CDR3 is CSVESPGQETQYF. As DNA, the CDR3 is TGCAGCGTTGAATCCCCAGGGCAAGAGACCCAGTACTTC. Filled out from reference TRBV29-1 and TRBJ2-5, the complete variable domain reads SAVISQKPSRDICQRGTSLTIQCQVDSQVTMMFWYRQQPGQSLTLIATANQGSEATYESGFVIDKFPISRPNLTFSTLTVSNMSPEDSSIYLCSVESPGQETQYFGPGTRLLVL.

This chain connects TRBV6-2 or TRBV6-3 to TRBJ2-7; D call uncertain. This CDR3 has 14 residues. Trimming removed 6 bases at V and 8 bases at J, with 20 bases between. CDR1 is MNHEY and CDR2 is SVGEGT in the germline V gene. CDR3 coding DNA: TGTGCCAGCAGCCCTCCGACCGCTTGGCTACAGCAGTACTTC. Translated: CASSPPTAWLQQYF.

This sequence joins TRBV24-1 and TRBJ2-3; D is unclear. V lost 3 bases and J 0 bases, leaving 12 bases between the germline ends. Germline V gene sequence: CDR1 KGHDR, CDR2 SFDVKD. The CDR3 consists of 16 residues. CDR3 DNA sequence: TGTGCCACCAGTGATGGGCGGATATCTAGCACAGATACGCAGTATTTT. Translating gives CATSDGRISSTDTQYF.

The chain joins TRBV20-1 to TRBJ1-2, with D unresolved. The CDR3 extends over 10 amino acids. The germline V gene encodes CDR1 DFQATT and CDR2 SNEGSKA (reference sequence). V was clipped by 4 bases and J by 7 bases, with 7 bases between them. CDR3 sequence: CSATGGGYTF. The DNA of the CDR3 is TGCAGTGCTACGGGAGGTGGCTACACCTTC.

The rearrangement links TRBV19 to TRBJ1-1; TRBD1 matches at 8 bases. V dropped 7 bases and J dropped 9; count of bases not matched to a gene: 10. Germline-derived CDR1 and CDR2 are LNHDA and SQIVND (reference sequence). The length of the CDR3 is 13 residues. The CDR3 bases are TGTGCCAGTAACCACCGGAGGACAGGGCAAGCTTTCTTT. Amino acid sequence: CASNHRRTGQAFF.

The gene calls are TRBV23-1 and TRBJ1-2; a possible D gene is TRBD1 (6 bases). TRBV23-1 is given ORF status, its function remaining uncertain. Trimming pared 1 base from V and 6 bases from J, leaving 15 bases between. The length of the CDR3 is 15 residues. The CDR3: CASSQLRGGLHGYTF. The CDR3 DNA sequence: TGCGCCAGCAGTCAATTGAGGGGGGGCTTGCATGGCTACACCTTC.

This clone has just one count. This rearrangement joins TRBV7-2 to TRBJ2-5; D possibly corresponds to TRBD1 (6 bases). V dropped 5 bases and J dropped 5 bases, with 12 bases sitting between them. Germline values: CDR1 SGHTA, CDR2 FQGNSA. The length of the CDR3 is 13 residues. The chain's CDR3 is CASSIQGSETQYF. Here the CDR3 DNA reads TGTGCCAGCAGCATACAGGGTTCGGAGACCCAGTACTTC.

This chain links TRBV4-3 with TRBJ1-4, with D possibly TRBD1 on 5 matching bases. The CDR3 covers 13 residues. Germline CDR1 LGHNA, CDR2 YSLEER. V was pared by 0 bases and J by 11 bases, with 10 bases between. The CDR3 loop reads CASSQEFQGKLFF. CDR3 nucleotides: TGCGCCAGCAGCCAAGAGTTCCAGGGTAAACTGTTTTTT.

The chain uses TRBV2 and TRBJ1-1, with D perhaps matching TRBD1 (6 bases). Trimming removed 1 base at V and 1 base at J, with 16 bases between. The germline V gene encodes CDR1 SNHLY and CDR2 FYNNEI. The CDR3 sequence is 17 residues long. This chain's CDR3 is CASSEGWGRPWNTEAFF. CDR3 DNA sequence: TGTGCCAGCAGTGAAGGCTGGGGGCGACCGTGGAACACTGAAGCTTTCTTT.

This clone was seen a single time. The chain couples TRBV19 to TRBJ1-4; D is ambiguous. The ends were cut back, 6 bases at V and 7 bases at J, with 9 bases in the middle. Per germline, CDR1 LNHDA and CDR2 SQIVND (reference sequence). This CDR3 is built from 12 residues. This CDR3 reads CASRGGGEKLFF. CDR3 nucleotides: TGTGCCAGTAGGGGAGGTGGTGAAAAACTGTTTTTT.

V and J are TRBV6-6 and TRBJ2-1, with 7 positions matching TRBD1. Germline-derived CDR1 and CDR2 are MNHNY and SVGAGI (reference sequence). This CDR3 has 15 residues. J lost 5 bases, V lost 7 bases, and 11 bases had no gene match. This CDR3 reads CASTGPDRDHNEQFF. The DNA of the CDR3 is TGTGCCAGCACCGGTCCTGACAGGGATCACAATGAGCAGTTCTTC.

This sequence joins TRBV5-6 and TRBJ2-2, with D possibly matching TRBD2 (7 bases). Germline V gene data show CDR1 as SGHDT and CDR2 as YYEEEE. CDR3 length: 16 residues. Trimming pared 3 bases from V and 1 base from J, leaving 13 bases between. The CDR3 nucleotides are TGTGCCAGCAGCTCCTGGGGGGGACAGAACACCGGGGAGCTGTTTTTT. Amino acids: CASSSWGGQNTGELFF.

The chain has TRBV5-5 and TRBJ1-1, with D perhaps TRBD1 (5 bases). The CDR3 is made up of 14 amino acids. CDR1 and CDR2 (germline): SGHKS, YYEKEE (reference sequence). Trimming left V 2 bases short and J 5 bases short, with 13 bases between. The CDR3, as DNA: TGTGCCAGCAGCTTTATTCCGGGGGAAACTGAAGCTTTCTTT. Translation: CASSFIPGETEAFF.

The chain employs TRBV25-1 and TRBJ2-1; D is ambiguous. The CDR3 consists of 14 residues. The germline V gene has CDR1 MGHDK and CDR2 SYGVNS. Deletions cut 2 bases from V and 1 base from J, with 6 bases between. For the CDR3, the DNA is TGTGCCAGCAGTGAACTCATGTCCTACAATGAGCAGTTCTTC. This codes for CASSELMSYNEQFF.

This clone was counted a single time. The CDR3 protein is CASSPIGGTGAYEQYF. The CDR3 coding sequence is TGTGCCAGCAGTCCCATCGGGGGGACAGGGGCCTACGAGCAGTACTTC. The rearrangement uses TRBV27 and TRBJ2-7; TRBD1 matches at 10 bases. V lost 5 bases and J lost 2; bases outside the gene matches: 9. The CDR3 contains 16 residues. CDR1 MNHEY and CDR2 SMNVEV come from the germline V gene (reference sequence).

The CDR3 loop is CASSLEGSDGYTF. The DNA of the CDR3 is TGCGCCAGCAGCTTGGAAGGGAGTGATGGCTACACCTTC. V usage is TRBV5-1 and J usage is TRBJ1-2, with D hard to call. The CDR3 has 13 amino acids. Trimming stripped 0 bases from V and 6 bases from J, with 9 bases between. CDR1 is SGHRS and CDR2 is YFSETQ in the germline V gene.

V gene TRBV7-9 combines with J gene TRBJ1-6; D gene unclear. The CDR3 has 13 residues. Trimming removed 3 bases at V and 10 bases at J, with 10 bases between. The germline V gene encodes CDR1 SEHNR and CDR2 FQNEAQ (reference sequence). Written as DNA, the CDR3 is TGTGCCAGCAGCTTGGCAGGAGGCTCACCCCTCCACTTT. Its translation: CASSLAGGSPLHF.

The chain uses TRBV15 and TRBJ1-5; D gene ambiguous. The length of the CDR3 is 13 residues. Trimming removed 1 base from V and 3 bases from J, with 4 bases in between. Germline values: CDR1 LNHNV, CDR2 YYDKDF (reference sequence). For the CDR3, the DNA is TGTGCCACCAGCAGAGGGGTCAATCAGCCCCAGCATTTT. It specifies CATSRGVNQPQHF.

The rearrangement links TRBV18 to TRBJ1-1, with 7 positions matching TRBD1. This CDR3 contains 14 residues. Trimming at V came to 4 bases and at J to 5 bases, leaving 7 bases not matched to a gene. CDR1 is KGHSH, CDR2 LQKENI, per germline. The DNA for the CDR3 is TGTGCCAGCTCACGGGGACAGATTGATACTGAAGCTTTCTTT. Amino acids: CASSRGQIDTEAFF.

This chain links TRBV7-2 with TRBJ1-5; D might be TRBD1 (5 bases). The CDR3 contains 13 residues. Germline CDR1 reads SGHTA; CDR2 reads FQGNSA. V was cut by 3 bases and J by 11 bases, with 14 bases left in between. CDR3 amino acids: CASSFRQLTTQHF. In nucleotides, the CDR3 is TGTGCCAGCAGCTTCAGACAGCTAACGACCCAGCATTTT.

This chain uses TRBV5-5 with TRBJ1-2, with D possibly being TRBD1 (5 bases). The germline V gene encodes CDR1 SGHKS and CDR2 YYEKEE (reference sequence). CDR3 length: 15 residues. V was shortened by 0 bases and J by 4 bases, with 13 bases between the two germline ends. The CDR3 DNA is TGTGCCAGCAGCTTGGGCGGGACGGACCTCTATGGCTACACCTTC. Protein sequence: CASSLGGTDLYGYTF.